This entry describes one T cell receptor (beta chain). Trimming removed 1 base from V and 0 bases from J; junction bases left unmatched: 4. The CDR3 loop spans 17 amino acids. Germline CDR1 is LNHNV and CDR2 is YYDKDF (reference sequence). This entry belongs to a study of shared clonotypes between healthy human individuals. Assay used: immunoSEQ multiplex PCR; TCRdb lists only in-frame clones, some missing. The sample comprises about 2.4 million clones, roughly 93% of which are singletons, and approximately 0.35% rests with the top ten. The TCR comes from a man aged 18 to 30 in good health. Some clones in this sample may be carry-over from other donors' samples. This chain connects TRBV15 to TRBJ2-3; 10 nucleotides align to TRBD2. Material: naive CD4+ T cells from PBMCs. Subset here: CD45RA+ positively selected. This chain's CDR3 is CATSRVGLADSTDTQYF. The CDR3 DNA reads TGTGCCACCAGCAGAGTTGGACTAGCGGATAGCACAGATACGCAGTATTTT.